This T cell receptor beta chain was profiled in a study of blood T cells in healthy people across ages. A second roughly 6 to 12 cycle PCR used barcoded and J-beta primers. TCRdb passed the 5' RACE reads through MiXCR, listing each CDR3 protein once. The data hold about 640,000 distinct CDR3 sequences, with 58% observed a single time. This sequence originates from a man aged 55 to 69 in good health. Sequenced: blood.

CDR3: CSVTLTGQGVYEQFF. CDR3 nucleotides: TGCAGCGTTACGTTAACCGGACAGGGGGTGTATGAGCAGTTCTTC. This chain connects TRBV29-1 to TRBJ2-1; 10 bases map to TRBD1. The germline gives CDR1 SQVTM, CDR2 ANQGSEA. The CDR3 sequence is 15 residues long. V lost 5 bases and J lost 8; bases outside the gene matches: 12.